Listed here are 27 T cell receptor beta chains from one sample, sequenced in a study of blood T cells in healthy people across ages. Then a second PCR, running about 7 to 11 cycles, was carried out with a sample-barcoded 5' primer and a J-beta primer mix. One entry per CDR3 protein results from TCRdb running MiXCR on the 5' RACE reads. The repertoire consists of fewer than 800,000 distinct CDR3 sequences, with 20% to 25% occurring once and the leading ten covering more than 8.5%. Another study also made use of these data, one on T cells of mothers and their children.

Sample: blood. The receptors originated from a boy aged 5-17 years in good health.

This clonotype was found a few times. The genes are TRBV6-5 and TRBJ2-5; 9 nucleotides align to TRBD1. The J call could be wrong; TRBJ2-7 is a better fit for the DNA end. The CDR3 is 15 residues long. Germline V gene lookup returns CDR1 MNHEY and CDR2 SVGAGI. CDR3 sequence reads: CASSYDRTGAYEQYF. CDR3 DNA sequence: TGTGCCAGCAGTTACGACCGGACAGGGGCCTACGAGCAGTACTTC.

This clonotype was counted a few times. The chain employs TRBV7-9 and TRBJ2-2; the match to TRBD1 covers 7 bases. The CDR3 totals 15 residues. V was clipped by 4 bases and J by 4 bases; unmatched bases: 6. Germline V gene lookup returns CDR1 SEHNR and CDR2 FQNEAQ (reference sequence). CDR3 in amino acids: CASSSRGQITGELFF. CDR3 DNA sequence: TGTGCCAGCAGCTCAAGGGGACAGATCACCGGGGAGCTGTTTTTT.

This clonotype came up a few times. This sequence joins TRBV5-1 and TRBJ1-1; the D is unclear. This CDR3 contains 14 residues. Germline loops: CDR1 SGHRS, CDR2 YFSETQ. V was cut by 5 bases and J by 2 bases, with 13 bases left in between. The CDR3 here is CASSTNTGNTEAFF. CDR3 in DNA: TGCGCCAGCAGTACGAACACCGGTAACACTGAAGCTTTCTTT. The full variable domain, in which reference TRBV5-1 and TRBJ1-1 provide the parts outside the CDR3, is KAGVTQTPRYLIKTRGQQVTLSCSPISGHRSVSWYQQTPGQGLQFLFEYFSETQRNKGNFPGRFSGRQFSNSRSEMNVSTLELGDSALYLCASSTNTGNTEAFFGQGTRLTVV.

This chain links TRBV5-1 with TRBJ1-2; D may be TRBD1 (5 bases). The CDR3 runs 14 residues. Trimming took off 5 bases at V and 2 bases at J, with 13 bases between the two ends. Germline loops: CDR1 SGHRS, CDR2 YFSETQ. The CDR3 protein is CASRAGSSNYGYTF. Here the CDR3 DNA reads TGCGCCAGCAGGGCAGGGTCCTCAAACTATGGCTACACCTTC.

This clonotype was seen more than once but under ten times. The J gene is TRBJ2-7, the V gene TRBV29-1, with 10 bases matching TRBD2. V lost 0 bases and J lost 5; bases outside the gene matches: 7. The CDR3 loop spans 15 amino acids. Germline CDR1 and CDR2: SQVTM and ANQGSEA. The DNA of the CDR3 is TGCAGCGTTGAAGATTCTAGCGGGAGACGCCACGAGCAGTACTTC. Encoded protein: CSVEDSSGRRHEQYF.

About this clonotype: Likely a read error: the CDR3 ends without its conserved phenylalanine or tryptophan. This sequence joins TRBV28 and TRBJ2-1, with 8 nucleotides matching TRBD1. The DNA end favors TRBJ2-7, so the J call may be wrong. Germline CDR1 and CDR2: MDHEN and SYDVKM. The CDR3 is 13 amino acids. The CDR3 is CASSRQGWHEQYL. CDR3 nucleotides: TGTGCCAGCAGCCGACAGGGGTGGCACGAGCAGTACCTC.

The rearrangement uses TRBV5-5 and TRBJ2-7; no clear D gene. CDR1 and CDR2 (germline): SGHKS, YYEKEE (reference sequence). V shed 0 bases and J shed 6 bases, with 7 bases lying between them. This CDR3 has 12 amino acids. DNA of the CDR3: TGTGCCAGCAGCTTGGCCGGAATCGAGCAGTACTTC. This encodes CASSLAGIEQYF.

There are a few counts of this clonotype. The genes are TRBV12-3 or TRBV12-4 and TRBJ2-7; maybe TRBD2 (6 bases). The V and J ends lost 6 bases and 0 bases respectively, with 15 bases between them. This CDR3 has 15 residues. CDR3 sequence (DNA): TGTGCCAGCAGCCAGACTAGGAGGCTCTCCTACGAGCAGTACTTC. Translation gives CASSQTRRLSYEQYF.

This clonotype was seen a few times. This rearrangement joins TRBV29-1 to TRBJ2-5; D unresolved. V shed 1 base and J shed 5 bases, with 11 bases lying between them. The CDR3 runs 13 residues. Germline V lookup: CDR1 SQVTM, CDR2 ANQGSEA. CDR3 loop: CSVEGVVGETQYF. For the CDR3, the DNA is TGCAGCGTTGAAGGGGTAGTGGGGGAGACCCAGTACTTC.

The V call is TRBV4-1, the J call TRBJ2-5; 8 nucleotides match TRBD2. The J call may be in error: the DNA end matches TRBJ2-7 better. This CDR3 has 14 residues. The V gene's germline CDR1 is MGHRA and CDR2 YSYEKL. The CDR3 DNA sequence: TGCGCCAGCAGCCAAGTGCGGGAGGACTACGAGCAGTACTTC. As protein: CASSQVREDYEQYF.

This clonotype was seen only a few times. The J gene is TRBJ2-1, the V gene TRBV27; D is possibly TRBD1 (5 bases). The J call may be in error: the DNA end matches TRBJ2-7 better. This CDR3 contains 16 residues. CDR1 MNHEY and CDR2 SMNVEV come from the germline V gene (reference sequence). The CDR3 here is CASSLYWGPSSYEQYF. Here the CDR3 DNA reads TGTGCCAGCAGTTTATACTGGGGCCCGAGCTCCTACGAGCAGTACTTC.

This clonotype was counted between two and nine times. V usage is TRBV11-2 and J usage is TRBJ2-1; D gene unclear. V was trimmed by 1 base and J by 10 bases, leaving 8 bases between them. CDR3 length equals 12 residues. The germline V gene has CDR1 SGHAT and CDR2 FQNNGV. This chain's CDR3 is CASSLAATEQFF. The CDR3 DNA reads as TGTGCCAGCAGCTTAGCGGCGACAGAGCAGTTCTTC.

This clonotype has a handful of counts. The V and J genes are TRBV28 and TRBJ2-5; D possibly corresponds to TRBD1 (6 bases). This CDR3 region has 13 residues. Looked up from germline, CDR1 is MDHEN and CDR2 is SYDVKM. V was clipped by 7 bases and J by 0 bases, with 9 bases between them. CDR3 residues: CASTRQDQETQYF. The CDR3, as DNA: TGTGCCAGCACCCGACAGGACCAAGAGACCCAGTACTTC.

V gene TRBV16 combines with J gene TRBJ2-3; D possibly corresponds to TRBD2 (5 bases). The V and J ends lost 2 bases and 9 bases respectively, with 9 bases between them. Germline-derived CDR1 and CDR2 are KGHSY and FQNENV. This CDR3 is built from 12 residues. This CDR3 reads CASSQALGTQYF. As DNA, the CDR3 is TGTGCCAGCAGCCAAGCACTAGGAACGCAGTATTTT.

This clonotype was found a few times. This chain links TRBV12-3 or TRBV12-4 with TRBJ1-4; D gene uncertain. This CDR3 spans 14 amino acids. With 2 bases removed from V and 0 bases from J, the gap between germline ends came to 4 bases. CDR3 sequence reads: CASSLMATNEKLFF. The CDR3 nucleotides are TGTGCCAGCAGTTTAATGGCAACTAATGAAAAACTGTTTTTT.

This clonotype was counted between two and nine times. The chain combines TRBV25-1 with TRBJ2-5, with a possible D match to TRBD2 (6 bases). The closer fit of TRBJ2-7 to the DNA end suggests the J call may be wrong. The CDR3 has 15 residues. The germline gives CDR1 MGHDK, CDR2 SYGVNS. Written as DNA, the CDR3 is TGTGCCAGCAGTGAATTAGATAGCGGCACCTACGAGCAGTACTTC. Its protein is CASSELDSGTYEQYF.

Only a few counts were recorded for this clonotype. This chain joins TRBV27 and TRBJ1-3, with 8 bases matching TRBD1. CDR1 and CDR2 (germline): MNHEY, SMNVEV (reference sequence). With 6 bases clipped from V and 8 bases from J, the junction kept 6 bases outside the gene matches. The CDR3 has 13 residues. CDR3 sequence (DNA): TGTGCCAGCAGACAACAGGGGGGGGACACCATATATTTT. Its protein product is CASRQQGGDTIYF.

In the case of this clonotype: Mismatch with germline at one junction end may stem from a read error. The chain carries TRBV7-6 and TRBJ2-5; the D call may be TRBD1 or TRBD2 (5 bases each). Looked up from germline, CDR1 is SGHVS and CDR2 is FNYEAQ. The CDR3 totals 14 residues. CDR3 sequence reads: CASSSGPVPGTQHF. DNA for the CDR3: TGTGCCAGCAGCTCAGGTCCGGTCCCGGGGACCCAGCACTTC.

The sample holds a few counts of this clonotype. This rearrangement joins TRBV3-1 to TRBJ1-2; tentatively, D is TRBD1 (5 bases). V was cut by 4 bases and J by 6 bases, with 6 bases left in between. CDR1 is LGHDT, CDR2 YNNKEL, per germline (reference sequence). The CDR3 extends over 11 amino acids. The DNA of the CDR3 is TGTGCCAGCAGCCGCAGGGATGGCTACACCTTC. This sequence encodes CASSRRDGYTF. The full variable domain, in which reference TRBV3-1 and TRBJ1-2 provide the parts outside the CDR3, is DTAVSQTPKYLVTQMGNDKSIKCEQNLGHDTMYWYKQDSKKFLKIMFSYNNKELIINETVPNRFSPKSPDKAHLNLHINSLELGDSAVYFCASSRRDGYTFGSGTRLTVV.

This clonotype was counted a few times. The V gene is TRBV27, the J gene TRBJ2-7; 8 bases line up with TRBD2. Germline V lookup: CDR1 MNHEY, CDR2 SMNVEV (reference sequence). The V segment lost 3 bases and the J segment 6 bases; nucleotides outside the gene matches: 7. The CDR3 contains 14 residues. CDR3 region: CASSFTGGPVEQYF. CDR3 bases: TGTGCCAGCAGTTTCACGGGAGGGCCCGTCGAGCAGTACTTC.

A few counts support this clonotype. The CDR3 is CASSPWTGNSYEQYF. The CDR3 DNA reads as TGTGCCAGCAGCCCCTGGACAGGGAACTCCTACGAGCAGTACTTC. V usage is TRBV7-2 and J usage is TRBJ2-5, with 8 nucleotides matching TRBD1. Matching the DNA end better, TRBJ2-7 makes the J call doubtful. The CDR3 length is 15 residues. CDR1 and CDR2 from the germline V gene are SGHTA and FQGNSA.

A single count supports this clonotype. This sequence joins TRBV7-2 and TRBJ2-3; perhaps TRBD2 as D (6 bases). CDR1 SGHTA and CDR2 FQGNSA come from the germline V gene. CDR3 length: 14 residues. V lost 6 bases, J lost 1 base, and 11 bases lay in between. The CDR3 sequence is CASRPSGGTDTQYF. The CDR3 bases are TGTGCCAGCAGGCCTTCGGGGGGCACAGATACGCAGTATTTT.

The chain combines TRBV20-1 with TRBJ1-3, with D unclear. The V gene lost 0 bases and the J gene lost 0 bases, with 24 bases spanning the gap. Germline-derived CDR1 and CDR2 are DFQATT and SNEGSKA (reference sequence). The CDR3 has 20 residues. This CDR3 is CSARDLRGDYRFASGNTIYF. CDR3 sequence (DNA): TGCAGTGCTAGAGATCTCCGGGGAGATTACCGATTCGCCTCTGGAAACACCATATATTTT.

This sequence joins TRBV24-1 and TRBJ2-1; 8 bases align to TRBD1. The J segment lost 10 bases and the V segment lost 3 bases, leaving 10 bases of the junction unmatched. Germline lookup yields CDR1 KGHDR and CDR2 SFDVKD. The CDR3 runs to 15 residues. CDR3 coding DNA: TGTGCCACCAGTGATCTCGGACAGGGAGCCAGAGAGCAGTTCTTC. Its protein is CATSDLGQGAREQFF.

V and J are TRBV7-6 and TRBJ2-3; D unresolved. Germline assignment: CDR1 SGHVS and CDR2 FNYEAQ. Trimming shortened V by 6 bases and J by 4 bases, and 8 bases separated the two germline ends. The length of the CDR3 is 12 residues. The CDR3 sequence is CASSTVPDTQYF. The CDR3 nucleotides are TGTGCCAGCAGTACAGTACCAGATACGCAGTATTTT. Using reference TRBV7-6 and TRBJ2-3 for the parts outside the CDR3, the full variable domain is GAGVSQSPRYKVTKRGQDVALRCDPISGHVSLYWYRQALGQGPEFLTYFNYEAQQDKSGLPNDRFSAERPEGSISTLTIQRTEQRDSAMYRCASSTVPDTQYFGPGTRLTVL.

Concerning this clonotype: The CDR3 end shows no conserved phenylalanine or tryptophan, and so a read error is likely. This chain connects TRBV7-9 to TRBJ2-4; TRBD2 matches at 7 bases. V gave up 5 bases and J gave up 0 bases; unmatched junction bases: 7. From germline, CDR1 is SEHNR and CDR2 FQNEAQ (reference sequence). CDR3 length: 16 amino acids. DNA of the CDR3: TGTGCCAGCAGCGCCGGACTAGACCAAGCCAAAAACATTCAGTACCTC. This codes for CASSAGLDQAKNIQYL.

The chain couples TRBV3-1 to TRBJ1-2, with a tentative D call TRBD1 (5 bases). Trimming took 1 base from V and 4 from J, leaving 10 bases between them. The length of the CDR3 is 14 residues. The V gene's germline CDR1 is LGHDT and CDR2 YNNKEL (reference sequence). The CDR3 here is CASSQGGGTYGYTF. In DNA, the CDR3 is TGTGCCAGCAGCCAAGGCGGAGGGACCTATGGCTACACCTTC.